This T cell receptor beta chain stems from a study of T cell changes during pregnancy in multiple sclerosis. Assay: immunoSEQ multiplex PCR; the TCRdb copy retains only in-frame clones and omits some. Here the sample spans 80,000 to 100,000 clones, 90% being singletons. This TCR was sampled from a female donor in good health, enrolled as a control in a pregnancy study. This material consisted of peripheral blood, taken in the second trimester of pregnancy.

CDR3 sequence: CAWKNGGRAGELFF. The CDR3 region has the DNA TGTGCCTGGAAAAATGGCGGGAGGGCCGGGGAGCTGTTTTTT. The chain is built from TRBV30 and TRBJ2-2, with 9 bases identical to TRBD2. This CDR3 is built from 14 residues. Trimming took 4 bases from V and 6 from J; bases not matched to a gene: 6. Looked up from germline, CDR1 is GTSNPN and CDR2 is SVGIG (reference sequence).